These 13 T cell receptor beta chains were sequenced from one sample in a study of blood T cell repertoires in COVID-19. Sequencing used immunoSEQ multiplex PCR; TCRdb keeps in-frame clones, though not all of them. The profile shows about 270,000 clones, approximately 77% of them singletons. Specimen: peripheral blood. These receptors originate from a woman in her late teens or twenties with acute or convalescent COVID-19.

This chain links TRBV19 with TRBJ1-4, with a weak D call TRBD1 (5 bases). The CDR3 consists of 13 residues. CDR1 and CDR2 from the germline V gene are LNHDA and SQIVND (reference sequence). V was cut by 4 bases and J by 5 bases, with 8 bases left in between. The CDR3 loop reads CASSRGLNEKLFF. As DNA, the CDR3 is TGTGCCAGTAGTAGGGGACTGAATGAAAAACTGTTTTTT. Drawing the rest from reference TRBV19 and TRBJ1-4, the complete variable domain is DGGITQSPKYLFRKEGQNVTLSCEQNLNHDAMYWYRQDPGQGLRLIYYSQIVNDFQKGDIAEGYSVSREKKESFPLTVTSAQKNPTAFYLCASSRGLNEKLFFGSGTQLSVL.

This CDR3 is CASRNTGTGGAEQYF. CDR3 coding DNA: TGTGCCAGCAGAAACACCGGGACAGGGGGCGCCGAGCAGTACTTC. This chain connects TRBV6-6 to TRBJ2-7; TRBD1 matches 12 bases. Germline CDR1 MNHNY, CDR2 SVGAGI (reference sequence). CDR3 length: 15 residues. J lost 6 bases, V lost 6 bases, and 9 bases had no gene match.

This clone was recorded a few times. V usage is TRBV19 and J usage is TRBJ1-2; D possibly corresponds to TRBD1 (5 bases). The V and J ends lost 3 bases and 4 bases respectively, with 15 bases between them. The CDR3 sequence is 15 residues long. Per the germline V gene, CDR1 is LNHDA and CDR2 is SQIVND (reference sequence). CDR3 sequence: CASSISLSQGYGYTF. The CDR3 DNA sequence: TGTGCCAGTAGTATTTCGCTATCCCAGGGCTATGGCTACACCTTC.

This clone was seen only a few times. The rearrangement links TRBV19 to TRBJ1-1; 7 bases fit TRBD1. Trimming at V came to 9 bases and at J to 3 bases, leaving 4 bases not matched to a gene. CDR1 and CDR2 (germline): LNHDA, SQIVND (reference sequence). The CDR3 consists of 12 residues. The chain's CDR3 is CASSDRYTEAFF. CDR3 DNA: TGTGCCAGCTCGGACAGGTACACTGAAGCTTTCTTT.

For the CDR3, the DNA is TGTGCCAGCAGTTGGGACAGCAACACCGGGGAGCTGTTTTTT. Encoded protein: CASSWDSNTGELFF. The V gene is TRBV6-5, the J gene TRBJ2-2; TRBD1 agrees at 7 bases. Germline values: CDR1 MNHEY, CDR2 SVGAGI. This CDR3 is 14 amino acids long. V lost 4 bases to trimming and J lost 2 bases; unmatched junction nucleotides: 1.

The chain employs TRBV28 and TRBJ2-7; 7 bases map to TRBD1. This CDR3 comprises 14 residues. Trimming removed 6 bases from V and 2 bases from J; junction bases left unmatched: 7. The germline CDR1 and CDR2 sequences are MDHEN and SYDVKM. The CDR3 region is CASSPTGETYEQYF. CDR3 DNA sequence: TGTGCCAGCAGCCCCACAGGGGAGACCTACGAGCAGTACTTC.

This chain connects TRBV19 to TRBJ1-5; 9 positions agree with TRBD1. J lost 1 base, V lost 5 bases, and 9 bases had no gene match. This CDR3 region has 17 residues. Per germline, CDR1 LNHDA and CDR2 SQIVND (reference sequence). CDR3 sequence reads: CASSYGTGPWSNQPQHF. The CDR3 coding sequence is TGTGCCAGTAGTTACGGGACAGGGCCTTGGAGCAATCAGCCCCAGCATTTT.

Here the CDR3 reads CASSLVASGRALQETQYF. The DNA for the CDR3 is TGTGCCAGCAGCTTAGTGGCTAGCGGGAGGGCCCTGCAAGAGACCCAGTACTTC. The chain recombines TRBV7-8 with TRBJ2-5; TRBD2 matches 12 bases. This CDR3 contains 18 residues. The germline V gene has CDR1 SGHVS and CDR2 FQNEAQ. V lost 1 base to trimming and J lost 2 bases; unmatched junction nucleotides: 8.

The sample holds one count of this clone. The chain joins TRBV6-5 to TRBJ1-3, with 7 nucleotides matching TRBD1. This CDR3 is built from 15 residues. V lost 10 bases to trimming and J lost 0 bases; unmatched junction nucleotides: 9. Per germline, CDR1 MNHEY and CDR2 SVGAGI. For the CDR3, the DNA is TGTGCCACCCGGACAGGCCTTTACTCTGGAAACACCATATATTTT. It codes for CATRTGLYSGNTIYF.

The chain has TRBV11-2 and TRBJ1-2; 7 nucleotides match TRBD1. Germline V lookup: CDR1 SGHAT, CDR2 FQNNGV. The CDR3 sequence is 15 residues long. V shed 2 bases, J shed 0 bases, and the junction held 3 bases outside the gene matches. In nucleotides, the CDR3 is TGTGCCAGCAGCTTAACTACAGGGGCTAACTATGGCTACACCTTC. Encoded protein: CASSLTTGANYGYTF.

V is TRBV7-8 and J is TRBJ1-5; D not resolved. This CDR3 is 15 amino acids long. With 5 bases removed from V and 4 bases from J, the gap between germline ends came to 15 bases. CDR1 is SGHVS, CDR2 FQNEAQ, per germline. DNA of the CDR3: TGTGCCAGCAGCACCCGTCTTGGGCAGAATCAGCCCCAGCATTTT. Protein product: CASSTRLGQNQPQHF.

The chain couples TRBV25-1 to TRBJ1-3; 7 nucleotides line up with TRBD1. CDR1 and CDR2 (germline): MGHDK, SYGVNS. V lost 4 bases and J lost 4; bases outside the gene matches: 7. CDR3 size: 15 residues. The CDR3 sequence is CASSATGVSGNTIYF. The CDR3 DNA reads TGTGCCAGCAGTGCAACAGGGGTATCAGGAAACACCATATATTTT.

The rearrangement joins TRBV6-5 to TRBJ1-4; D gene unclear. Trimming shortened V by 7 bases and J by 4 bases, and 16 bases separated the two germline ends. The CDR3 is 15 amino acids. Per germline, CDR1 MNHEY and CDR2 SVGAGI. CDR3 residues: CASTEAGAGNEKLFF. CDR3 sequence (DNA): TGTGCCAGCACCGAGGCGGGAGCTGGTAATGAAAAACTGTTTTTT.